This entry lists 10 T cell receptor beta chains sequenced from one sample in a study of cytomegalovirus exposure and HLA in healthy donors. 60 Vbeta and 13 Jbeta primers were used in PCR. Data came from immunoSEQ multiplex PCR; TCRdb stores just in-frame clones and leaves some out. The sample consists of about 93,000 clones, less than 80% of them appearing once. The sequencing sample was made of PBMCs. These receptors all come from a woman in her thirties or forties in good health and CMV-seronegative.

The chain recombines TRBV5-5 with TRBJ2-6; perhaps TRBD2 as D (6 bases). Germline values: CDR1 SGHKS, CDR2 YYEKEE (reference sequence). Deletions cut 2 bases from V and 1 base from J, with 10 bases between. The CDR3 has 16 amino acids. The CDR3 here is CASSLRDSSGANVLTF. The DNA for the CDR3 is TGTGCCAGCAGCTTAAGGGACTCTTCTGGGGCCAACGTCCTGACTTTC.

The chain is built from TRBV5-1 and TRBJ2-1; 10 bases agree with TRBD2. V was clipped by 6 bases and J by 7 bases; unmatched bases: 7. Germline CDR1 SGHRS, CDR2 YFSETQ. There are 14 residues in the CDR3. The CDR3 bases are TGCGCCAGCAAAGGACTAGCGGTATCGAATGAGCAGTTCTTC. Translating gives CASKGLAVSNEQFF.

The rearrangement uses TRBV15 and TRBJ2-4; the match to TRBD1 covers 9 bases. Germline CDR1 and CDR2: LNHNV and YYDKDF (reference sequence). Losses at the gene ends were 0 bases for V and 1 base for J; bases not matched to a gene: 1. The CDR3 is 16 amino acids. CDR3 coding DNA: TGTGCCACCAGCAGAGAACAGGGGGCGGCCAAAAACATTCAGTACTTC. Protein product: CATSREQGAAKNIQYF.

The chain links TRBV19 to TRBJ2-4, with D maybe TRBD1 (5 bases). The CDR3 length is 13 residues. Germline CDR1 LNHDA, CDR2 SQIVND (reference sequence). V lost 2 bases and J lost 7, with 9 bases in between. The CDR3 DNA follows: TGTGCCAGTAGTATATCCTCAGGGAACATTCAGTACTTC. Encoded protein: CASSISSGNIQYF.

The chain combines TRBV19 with TRBJ1-5, with 9 bases that match TRBD1. Germline V gene lookup returns CDR1 LNHDA and CDR2 SQIVND (reference sequence). V was pared by 9 bases and J by 5 bases, with 8 bases of the junction left unmatched. The CDR3 totals 14 residues. This CDR3 reads CASQDRGTYQPQHF. The CDR3 DNA reads as TGTGCCAGCCAGGACAGGGGTACTTATCAGCCCCAGCATTTT. The variable domain in full, with the rest retrieved from reference TRBV19 and TRBJ1-5, is DGGITQSPKYLFRKEGQNVTLSCEQNLNHDAMYWYRQDPGQGLRLIYYSQIVNDFQKGDIAEGYSVSREKKESFPLTVTSAQKNPTAFYLCASQDRGTYQPQHFGDGTRLSIL.

As to this clone: A junction boundary mismatches the germline segment, possibly from a read error. Other DNA sequences in the same sample also yield this CDR3. The chain joins TRBV4-1 to TRBJ1-1; 7 nucleotides match TRBD1. CDR3 size: 16 residues. Germline-derived CDR1 and CDR2 are MGHRA and YSYEKL. The CDR3 region is CASSPFRGQAHTEAFF. Written as DNA, the CDR3 is TGCGCCAGCAGCCCCTTTCGCGGACAGGCACACACTGAGGCTTTCTTT.

J is TRBJ2-2 and V is TRBV28; 8 nucleotides line up with TRBD1. The CDR3 is 14 amino acids. CDR1 and CDR2 (germline): MDHEN, SYDVKM. V shed 7 bases and J 6 bases; nucleotides not matched to a gene: 7. CDR3 DNA sequence: TGTGCCAGCAAATTGGGACAGGTAGCCGGGGAGCTGTTTTTT. Translated: CASKLGQVAGELFF.

The chain joins TRBV15 to TRBJ1-4; 8 bases are shared with TRBD1. Trimming cost V 7 bases and J 8 bases; bases outside gene matches: 9. Germline V CDR1 and CDR2: LNHNV, YYDKDF (reference sequence). CDR3 length equals 14 residues. CDR3 DNA sequence: TGTGCCACCAACACAGGGGGGAATGGCGAAAAACTGTTTTTT. This gives the protein CATNTGGNGEKLFF.

In its sample, this clone was seen once. The chain couples TRBV27 to TRBJ2-1; 9 bases line up with TRBD1. The V and J ends lost 6 bases and 4 bases, in that order; junction bases with no gene match: 1. This CDR3 is 13 amino acids long. Germline V gene lookup returns CDR1 MNHEY and CDR2 SMNVEV (reference sequence). CDR3 DNA: TGTGCCAGCAGGGGACAGGGTTACAATGAGCAGTTCTTC. Amino acids: CASRGQGYNEQFF.

The V and J genes are TRBV11-2 and TRBJ2-7, with TRBD2 matching over 9 bases. From germline, CDR1 is SGHAT and CDR2 FQNNGV. This CDR3 is 16 amino acids long. The ends lost 2 bases at V and 2 bases at J; junction bases unmatched: 7. CDR3 protein: CASSLSPSGTTYEQYF. The CDR3 DNA is TGTGCCAGCAGCTTAAGCCCTAGCGGGACTACCTACGAGCAGTACTTC.